The 2 T cell receptor beta chains given below trace back to one sample, sequenced in a study of shared clonotypes between healthy human individuals. The table came from immunoSEQ multiplex PCR; TCRdb's copy has only in-frame clones and leaves some out. The sample holds about 2.1 million clones, about 93% seen once. The naive CD8 population came from CD45RO-negative cells selected for CCR7, without terminally differentiated effector memory CD45RA+ cells. The sample taken for sequencing was naive CD8+ T cells from PBMCs. Every receptor here comes from a man between 18 and 29 years old in good health. Some clones in this sample may be carry-over from other donors' samples.

This chain links TRBV19 with TRBJ2-7, with D possibly matching TRBD2 (6 bases). V was cut by 2 bases and J by 10 bases, with 15 bases left in between. This CDR3 region has 13 residues. Germline V gene lookup returns CDR1 LNHDA and CDR2 SQIVND (reference sequence). The chain's CDR3 is CASSIRNRDSQYF. The CDR3 DNA reads as TGTGCCAGTAGTATAAGAAACCGGGACTCCCAGTACTTC.

In regard to this clone: This same CDR3 is encoded by further DNA sequences in the sample. The gene calls are TRBV5-1 and TRBJ2-7, with a weak D call TRBD2 (7 bases). The CDR3 is 14 residues long. V lost 4 bases and J 3 bases, leaving 14 bases between the germline ends. Germline lookup yields CDR1 SGHRS and CDR2 YFSETQ. Here the CDR3 reads CASSPAGASYEQYF. As DNA, the CDR3 is TGCGCCAGCAGCCCCGCGGGGGCCAGCTACGAGCAGTACTTC.